This TCR beta chain was obtained from a study of OX40 agonist ivuxolimab in advanced cancers. CDR3 size: 14 residues. V lost 4 bases and J lost 7; bases outside the gene matches: 6. Looked up from germline, CDR1 is SEHNR and CDR2 is FQNEAQ (reference sequence). Method: immunoSEQ multiplex PCR; TCRdb's copy keeps in-frame clones and lacks some. This table holds 55,000 to 70,000 clones, 85% to 90% found once. The TCR sequence derives from an adult with an advanced solid tumor such as melanoma, head and neck, liver or kidney cancer. The material sequenced was CD4+ or CD8+ T cells sorted from blood, taken in a trial of the OX40 agonist ivuxolimab. The chain joins TRBV7-9 to TRBJ1-5; 8 nucleotides align to TRBD1. CDR3 in DNA: TGTGCCAGCAGCTCGACAGGGGTTGGCCAGCCCCAGCATTTT. It yields the protein CASSSTGVGQPQHF.